This is a list of T cell receptor beta chains from one sample in a study of T cells in Graves' hyperthyroidism and ophthalmopathy. TCRdb re-derived calls from the multiplex PCR reads in MiXCR, one entry per CDR3 protein. The sample records about 47,000 distinct CDR3 sequences, 45% to 65% being singletons. Sequenced input: peripheral blood or thyroid tissue (not recorded which). The receptor source for this set is a young man with Graves' hyperthyroidism. The CDR3 runs from the conserved cysteine through the conserved F or W. Each record gives: J gene, clone size, CDR3 length, V gene, D gene, CDR3 DNA, CDR3 protein. D genes are given only for firm matches. For some rows the clone size is stated as once, few or many, or as a class when expanded; others skip it.

J: TRBJ1-1; size: .; length: 15; V: TRBV2; D: .; DNA: TGTGCCAGCAGTGCGACCTCCTCGGGGGGCACTGAAGCTTTCTTT; CDR3: CASSATSSGGTEAFF
J: TRBJ1-1; size: .; length: 12; V: TRBV6-5; D: .; DNA: TGTGCCAGCAGTTACGGGGGTGCTGAAGCTTTCTTT; CDR3: CASSYGGAEAFF
J: TRBJ1-4; size: .; length: 14; V: TRBV9; D: .; DNA: TGTGCCAGCAGCGTCGGGACCGGTAATGAAAAACTGTTTTTT; CDR3: CASSVGTGNEKLFF
J: TRBJ1-4; size: many; length: 18; V: TRBV12-3/TRBV12-4; D: .; DNA: TGTGCCAGCAGTTCTAGTAACCAGGGCATTGGCGGGAATGAAAAACTGTTTTTT; CDR3: CASSSSNQGIGGNEKLFF
J: TRBJ1-4; size: many; length: 15; V: TRBV7-2; D: TRBD1; DNA: TGTGCCAGCAGCGCAAGGACAGGGAATAATGAAAAACTGTTTTTT; CDR3: CASSARTGNNEKLFF
J: TRBJ2-5; size: .; length: 17; V: TRBV10-3; D: .; DNA: TGTGCCATCAGTGAGTCGACAGTGGGCAGGGCCCAAGAGACCCAGTGCTTC; CDR3: CAISESTVGRAQETQCF
J: TRBJ1-2; size: .; length: 15; V: TRBV5-1; D: TRBD1; DNA: TGCGCCAGCAGCAACCCGACAGGGTTAGTCTATGGCTACACCTTC; CDR3: CASSNPTGLVYGYTF
J: TRBJ1-3; size: many; length: 14; V: TRBV27; D: .; DNA: TGTGCCAGCAGGCCGACAGCGTCTGGAAACACCATATATTTT; CDR3: CASRPTASGNTIYF
J: TRBJ1-5; size: .; length: 16; V: TRBV24-1; D: .; DNA: TGTGCCACCAGTGGGGGGGGCCGGAGGGAGGGACAGCCCCAGCATTTT; CDR3: CATSGGGRREGQPQHF
J: TRBJ1-3; size: .; length: 15; V: TRBV15; D: .; DNA: TGTGCCACCAGCAGAGATTTGGCCTCTGGAAACACCATATATTTT; CDR3: CATSRDLASGNTIYF
J: TRBJ2-7; size: many; length: 13; V: TRBV28; D: TRBD1; DNA: TGTGCCAGCAGTTCGGGACAGAACTACGAGCAGTACTTC; CDR3: CASSSGQNYEQYF
J: TRBJ2-5; size: few; length: 13; V: TRBV15; D: TRBD2; DNA: TGTGCCACCAGCACGGGGGGGGTGATGACCCAGTACTTC; CDR3: CATSTGGVMTQYF
J: TRBJ1-1; size: .; length: 13; V: TRBV7-2; D: TRBD1; DNA: TGTGCCAGCAGCCGCTACAGGGGCACTGAAGCTTTCTTT; CDR3: CASSRYRGTEAFF
J: TRBJ1-1; size: .; length: 15; V: TRBV19; D: TRBD1; DNA: TGTGCCAGTAGTATTTCAGGGGGCGGAGGAACTGAAGCTTTCTTT; CDR3: CASSISGGGGTEAFF
J: TRBJ2-7; size: many; length: 16; V: TRBV5-1; D: TRBD2; DNA: TGCGCCAGCAGCTTGGATCTAGCGGGACTTACCTACGAGCAGTACTTC; CDR3: CASSLDLAGLTYEQYF
J: TRBJ1-3; size: .; length: 13; V: TRBV7-2; D: .; DNA: TGTGCCAGCAGCTTACAGGGAGCAAACACCATATATTTT; CDR3: CASSLQGANTIYF
J: TRBJ1-2; size: few; length: 16; V: TRBV27; D: .; DNA: TGTGCCAGCAGTTTATCGGAGGGAAGGGGCCCCTATGGCTACACCTTC; CDR3: CASSLSEGRGPYGYTF
J: TRBJ1-5; size: many; length: 14; V: TRBV20-1; D: .; DNA: TGCAGTGCTAGAGATATCTGGAGGGGTCAGCCCCAGCATTTT; CDR3: CSARDIWRGQPQHF
J: TRBJ1-1; size: .; length: 15; V: TRBV4-1; D: .; DNA: TGCGCCAGCAGTCCCAGGAACAGGGAGGTTGCTGAAGCTTTCTTT; CDR3: CASSPRNREVAEAFF
J: TRBJ1-1; size: .; length: 14; V: TRBV6-5; D: .; DNA: TGTGCCAGCAGTTATCGGGAGCAGAACACTGAAGCTTTCTTT; CDR3: CASSYREQNTEAFF
J: TRBJ2-5; size: .; length: 13; V: TRBV29-1; D: .; DNA: TGCAGCGTTGAAGCTAGGGGGTCGGAGATCCAGTACTTC; CDR3: CSVEARGSEIQYF
J: TRBJ1-2; size: .; length: 12; V: TRBV10-3; D: .; DNA: TGTGCCATCAGTCGACAGAGATATGGCTACACCTTC; CDR3: CAISRQRYGYTF
J: TRBJ1-1; size: many; length: 16; V: TRBV6-1; D: TRBD1; DNA: TGTGCCAGCACCAAGCACAGGGGGCAGCCTTACACTGAAGCTTTCTTT; CDR3: CASTKHRGQPYTEAFF
J: TRBJ1-1; size: .; length: 15; V: TRBV19; D: .; DNA: TGTGCCAGTAGTATTCAGGCAGGGTGGATCACTGAAGCTTTCTTT; CDR3: CASSIQAGWITEAFF
J: TRBJ1-5; size: many; length: 12; V: TRBV7-2; D: .; DNA: TGTGCCAGCAGCTTTCCGCATCAGCCCCAGCATTTT; CDR3: CASSFPHQPQHF
J: TRBJ2-7; size: many; length: 15; V: TRBV6-1; D: .; DNA: TGTGCCAGCCCCCCCGCACGGGGTAGCTCCTACGAGCAGTACTTC; CDR3: CASPPARGSSYEQYF
J: TRBJ1-2; size: .; length: 13; V: TRBV10-3; D: .; DNA: TGTGCCATCAGTGAGTCCCCAGGGGATGGCTACACCTTC; CDR3: CAISESPGDGYTF
J: TRBJ2-5; size: many; length: 15; V: TRBV5-1; D: TRBD2; DNA: TGCGCCAGCAAGGCGGCGGGGGATCTCCAAGAGACCCAGTACTTC; CDR3: CASKAAGDLQETQYF
J: TRBJ1-2; size: many; length: 15; V: TRBV7-9; D: TRBD1; DNA: TGTGCCAGCAGCCAAGGGACAGAAGCTAACTATGGCTACACCTTC; CDR3: CASSQGTEANYGYTF
J: TRBJ1-1; size: many; length: 14; V: TRBV2; D: .; DNA: TGTGCCAGCAGTGGGGACGCGAGGAACACTGAAGCTTTCTTT; CDR3: CASSGDARNTEAFF